Listed here are 6 T cell receptor beta chains from one sample, sequenced in a study of blood T cell repertoires in COVID-19. The data were produced by immunoSEQ multiplex PCR, yet TCRdb's version contains in-frame clones alone and is incomplete. The sample lists hundreds of thousands of clones; about 83% were seen once. Sequencing input: PBMCs or T cells enriched from blood (not recorded which). Receptor source: a woman between 45 and 65 years old who had recovered from COVID-19.

The chain employs TRBV25-1 and TRBJ1-5; D gene uncertain. Trimming stripped 5 bases from V and 2 bases from J, with 7 bases between. Germline values: CDR1 MGHDK, CDR2 SYGVNS. CDR3 length equals 13 residues. CDR3 residues: CASSMRGNQPQHF. For the CDR3, the DNA is TGTGCCAGCAGTATGCGGGGCAATCAGCCCCAGCATTTT.

The chain carries TRBV3-1 (or the pseudogene TRBV3-2) and TRBJ2-1, with 10 nucleotides matching TRBD2. This CDR3 contains 19 residues. Germline assignment: CDR1 LGHDT and CDR2 YNNKEL (reference sequence). V shed 3 bases and J 5 bases; nucleotides not matched to a gene: 16. The CDR3 protein is CASSQDIAVAGGLDNEQFF. The CDR3 coding sequence is TGTGCCAGCAGCCAGGACATCGCTGTAGCGGGAGGTTTGGACAATGAGCAGTTCTTC.

The chain links TRBV7-2 to TRBJ1-6; TRBD1 matches 7 bases. V lost 1 base to trimming and J lost 8 bases; unmatched junction nucleotides: 8. Germline CDR1 reads SGHTA; CDR2 reads FQGNSA. The CDR3 totals 16 residues. CDR3 residues: CASSLDVGRGYSPLHF. CDR3 DNA: TGTGCCAGCAGCTTAGACGTCGGCAGGGGGTATTCACCCCTCCACTTT.

This clone was picked up a small number of times. J is TRBJ1-4 and V is TRBV4-3, with 7 bases identical to TRBD1. The V and J ends lost 0 bases and 8 bases, in that order; junction bases with no gene match: 9. Per the germline V gene, CDR1 is LGHNA and CDR2 is YSLEER. The CDR3 extends over 16 amino acids. CDR3 sequence reads: CASSQEGKTGREKLFF. Here the CDR3 DNA reads TGCGCCAGCAGCCAAGAGGGAAAGACAGGGCGCGAAAAACTGTTTTTT.

Worth noting for this clone: At one end, the junction sequence differs from germline, possibly due to a read error. The genes are TRBV7-7 and TRBJ2-1; 9 bases are a match to TRBD2. The germline CDR1 and CDR2 sequences are SSHAT and FNYEAQ (reference sequence). The CDR3 has 15 amino acids. The CDR3 sequence is CASSPGGGARNEQFF. In DNA form, the CDR3 reads TGTGCTAGCAGCCCGGGCGGGGGGGCTCGCAATGAGCAGTTCTTC.

V gene TRBV18 combines with J gene TRBJ1-4; no clear D gene. Trimming left V 6 bases short and J 6 bases short, with 14 bases between. This CDR3 is 14 amino acids long. Germline assignment: CDR1 KGHSH and CDR2 LQKENI. The CDR3 nucleotides read TGTGCCAGCTCGCTACAACTGGGCGATGAAAAACTGTTTTTT. Its translation: CASSLQLGDEKLFF.